The source of this TCR beta chain is a study of CXCR3-negative and CXCR3-positive naive CD8 T cells. The method, 5' RACE with UMI labels, was used to prepare the TRB cDNA libraries. TCRdb re-analyzed the 5' RACE reads; it lists each CDR3 protein once, without DNA. This sample's table has 92,000 or so distinct CDR3 sequences. Sequencing input: naive CXCR3- CD8+ T cells from blood. The subset is: CD45RO-CCR7+CD27+CD95- naive CD8+ T cells lacking CXCR3 (TNR3-). This clonotype originated in a human donor in good health. Some clones in this sample may be carry-over from other donors' samples.

CDR3 residues: CASSRVPLNEQYF. This sequence joins TRBV11-2 and TRBJ2-7; lacking DNA, the TRBD2 call made by TCRdb goes unchecked. The CDR3 runs 13 residues. Germline values: CDR1 SGHAT, CDR2 FQNNGV.